These 18 T cell receptor beta chains originate from one sample sequenced in a study of CD8+ T cells in alopecia areata. Investigators isolated RNA and reverse transcribed it into cDNA to act as the sequencing template. Clones were sequenced by immunoSEQ multiplex PCR, and TCRdb holds only the in-frame ones, with some missing. The sample includes about 130,000 clones, roughly 50% of them seen just once. Sequencing was performed on CD8+ T cells sorted from blood, taken at week 0. The receptors derive from a human donor with alopecia areata.

The chain recombines TRBV29-1 with TRBJ2-2; D unclear. V shed 2 bases and J shed 6 bases, with 7 bases lying between them. Per germline, CDR1 SQVTM and CDR2 ANQGSEA. The CDR3 totals 12 residues. The CDR3 reads CSVESGSGELFF. The DNA of the CDR3 is TGCAGCGTTGAAAGTGGGTCCGGGGAGCTGTTTTTT.

Only a few counts were recorded for this clone. The CDR3 nucleotides are TGTGCCAGTAGTATAAGGCGCTCGGTGAACACTGAAGCTTTCTTT. Translating gives CASSIRRSVNTEAFF. This rearrangement joins TRBV19 to TRBJ1-1; D gene uncertain. V was shortened by 2 bases and J by 0 bases, with 10 bases between the two germline ends. The germline CDR1 and CDR2 sequences are LNHDA and SQIVND (reference sequence). This CDR3 has 15 residues.

This chain links TRBV5-1 with TRBJ2-5; no firm D call. CDR1 and CDR2 (germline): SGHRS, YFSETQ. V lost 4 bases to trimming and J lost 9 bases, with 19 bases between them. The CDR3 spans 14 residues. CDR3 DNA: TGCGCCAGCAGCCCCTCACATCGCGAAAGGGCCCAGTACTTC. It yields the protein CASSPSHRERAQYF. The complete variable domain, with remaining parts taken from reference TRBV5-1 and TRBJ2-5, reads KAGVTQTPRYLIKTRGQQVTLSCSPISGHRSVSWYQQTPGQGLQFLFEYFSETQRNKGNFPGRFSGRQFSNSRSEMNVSTLELGDSALYLCASSPSHRERAQYFGPGTRLLVL.

This clone was seen a few times. The chain carries TRBV29-1 and TRBJ2-5; D possibly uses TRBD1 or TRBD2 (7 bases each). V was cut by 0 bases and J by 2 bases, with 19 bases left in between. Germline V CDR1 and CDR2: SQVTM, ANQGSEA. The CDR3 has 17 residues. CDR3 in DNA: TGCAGCGTTGAAGATCCGAACGGGGGGACAGTGCAAGAGACCCAGTACTTC. The encoded protein is CSVEDPNGGTVQETQYF.

The CDR3 sequence is CSIIRADYGYTF. The CDR3 DNA is TGCAGCATCATCCGGGCCGACTATGGCTACACCTTC. This chain uses TRBV29-1 with TRBJ1-2, with no clear D. Trimming stripped 8 bases from V and 3 bases from J, with 13 bases between. The CDR3 totals 12 residues. Per germline, CDR1 SQVTM and CDR2 ANQGSEA.

This chain joins TRBV13 and TRBJ2-2, with 7 bases aligning to TRBD1. V lost 5 bases and J lost 6; bases outside the gene matches: 9. CDR3 length: 15 amino acids. CDR1 PRHDT and CDR2 FYEKMQ come from the germline V gene (reference sequence). The CDR3 loop reads CASSLWDSRPGELFF. CDR3 in DNA: TGTGCCAGCAGCCTATGGGACAGCCGTCCCGGGGAGCTGTTTTTT.

The chain has TRBV11-2 and TRBJ2-7; perhaps TRBD1 as D (6 bases). Trimming took 3 bases from V and 5 from J, leaving 14 bases between them. CDR1 and CDR2 from the germline V gene are SGHAT and FQNNGV. The CDR3 has 14 residues. CDR3 residues: CASSLDSPLDEQYF. The CDR3 nucleotides read TGTGCCAGCAGCTTGGACAGTCCCCTCGACGAGCAGTACTTC.

The sample holds a few counts of this clone. The genes are TRBV19 and TRBJ2-1; no clear D gene. The germline CDR1 and CDR2 sequences are LNHDA and SQIVND (reference sequence). This CDR3 region has 12 residues. V was pared by 4 bases and J by 4 bases, with 5 bases between. CDR3 nucleotides: TGTGCCAGTAGTACAGCGTACAATGAGCAGTTCTTC. Its protein product is CASSTAYNEQFF.

This chain joins TRBV21-1 and TRBJ2-5; the DNA was not used to check the table's D call, TRBD2. TRBV21-1 is labeled a pseudogene. This CDR3 spans 11 amino acids. This CDR3 reads CASWRRETQYF. For the CDR3, the DNA is TGTGCCAGCTGGAGGCGAGAGACCCAGTACTTC.

The J gene is TRBJ1-5, the V gene TRBV4-3; D not resolved. This CDR3 has 15 amino acids. Trimming took 0 bases from V and 8 from J, leaving 14 bases between them. Germline CDR1 and CDR2: LGHNA and YSLEER. CDR3: CASSQDGDVREPQHF. In DNA form, the CDR3 reads TGCGCCAGCAGCCAAGATGGGGATGTGAGGGAGCCCCAGCATTTT.

This chain connects TRBV9 to TRBJ1-6; tentative D call: TRBD1 (5 bases). The CDR3 runs 15 residues. Germline V gives CDR1 SGDLS, CDR2 YYNGEE. V was cut by 4 bases and J by 5 bases, with 13 bases left in between. CDR3 in amino acids: CASSFEGTDNSPLHF. DNA of the CDR3: TGTGCCAGCAGCTTCGAAGGGACGGATAATTCACCCCTCCACTTT.

The rearrangement joins TRBV29-1 to TRBJ2-5; 7 bases map to TRBD2. The CDR3 length is 13 residues. The trim removed 3 bases at V and 2 bases at J, leaving 3 bases unmatched. The germline gives CDR1 SQVTM, CDR2 ANQGSEA. The chain's CDR3 is CSVEGGMQETQYF. The CDR3 coding sequence is TGCAGCGTTGAGGGGGGGATGCAAGAGACCCAGTACTTC.

This clone was seen a few times. Written as DNA, the CDR3 is TGTGCCAGCAGCTTTCGACTGAACACTGAAGCTTTCTTT. Translation: CASSFRLNTEAFF. The chain links TRBV7-9 to TRBJ1-1, with no clear D. CDR1 and CDR2 from the germline V gene are SEHNR and FQNEAQ (reference sequence). The CDR3 runs to 13 residues. Trimming pared 3 bases from V and 0 bases from J, leaving 5 bases between. The variable domain in full, with the rest retrieved from reference TRBV7-9 and TRBJ1-1, is DTGVSQNPRHKITKRGQNVTFRCDPISEHNRLYWYRQTLGQGPEFLTYFQNEAQLEKSRLLSDRFSAERPKGSFSTLEIQRTEQGDSAMYLCASSFRLNTEAFFGQGTRLTVV.

The chain is built from TRBV29-1 and TRBJ1-2, with a tentative D call TRBD1 (5 bases). CDR3 length: 15 amino acids. Between the trimmed V and J ends, which lost 1 base and 2 bases, there was a span of 14 bases. CDR1 SQVTM and CDR2 ANQGSEA come from the germline V gene. CDR3: CSVEAADGGNYGYTF. The CDR3 nucleotides are TGCAGCGTTGAAGCGGCGGACGGGGGAAACTATGGCTACACCTTC.

This clone showed up just a few times. The gene calls are TRBV5-6 and TRBJ1-5; 9 positions agree with TRBD1. Germline V gene lookup returns CDR1 SGHDT and CDR2 YYEEEE. Trimming took 4 bases from V and 6 from J; bases not matched to a gene: 8. The CDR3 totals 15 residues. CDR3 sequence reads: CASSTGQGGIQPQHF. The CDR3 nucleotides read TGTGCCAGCAGCACGGGACAGGGCGGTATTCAGCCCCAGCATTTT.

In nucleotides, the CDR3 is TGTGCCATCAGTGAGGAAGACAGGGGCGCTCCCGGCTACACCTTC. This translates into CAISEEDRGAPGYTF. The rearrangement links TRBV10-3 to TRBJ1-2, with 8 positions matching TRBD1. The germline V gene encodes CDR1 ENHRY and CDR2 SYGVKD. J lost 8 bases, V lost 2 bases, and 10 bases had no gene match. The CDR3 contains 15 residues.

The chain uses TRBV30 and TRBJ1-1; perhaps TRBD1 as D (5 bases). The germline CDR1 and CDR2 sequences are GTSNPN and SVGIG (reference sequence). The CDR3 has 15 residues. V was pared by 2 bases and J by 1 base, with 14 bases between. In DNA, the CDR3 is TGTGCCTGGAGTTATCCGGGGGGGGAGAACACTGAAGCTTTCTTT. Protein: CAWSYPGGENTEAFF.

The rearrangement joins TRBV29-1 to TRBJ1-1, with D uncertain. The CDR3 sequence is 11 residues long. With 6 bases removed from V and 4 bases from J, the gap between germline ends came to 9 bases. CDR1 SQVTM and CDR2 ANQGSEA come from the germline V gene. The CDR3 nucleotides read TGCAGCGTCCCGGTGGCCACTGAAGCTTTCTTT. Translating it yields CSVPVATEAFF.